These T cell receptor beta chains were read from a single sample in a study of shared clonotypes between healthy human individuals. Measured with immunoSEQ multiplex PCR; TCRdb has only the in-frame clones, and not every one. The sample yields 400,000 to 500,000 clones, roughly 85% seen once. Sequencing was carried out using PBMCs. Receptors were obtained from a woman between 40 and 50 years old in good health. Some clones in this sample may be carry-over from other donors' samples. Both conserved end residues are part of each CDR3. A D gene is named only where the DNA matches it firmly. Size is omitted from some rows. Given values are once, few, many or a class for expanded clones.

v_call	j_call	clone_size	d_call	cdr3_nt	cdr3_aa
TRBV2	TRBJ2-5	-	-	TGTGCCAGCAACGGTTATGTGAGGCTGCAAGAGACCCAGTACTTC	CASNGYVRLQETQYF
TRBV28	TRBJ1-3	once	-	TGTGCCAGCAGTTTAGCCGGGGCTGGAAACACCATATATTTT	CASSLAGAGNTIYF
TRBV7-2	TRBJ2-6	-	-	TGTGCCAGCAGCCCAGGGGTGCCCGGGGCCAACGTCCTGACTTTC	CASSPGVPGANVLTF
TRBV28	TRBJ2-1	few	-	TGTGCCAGCAGTTTAAGTGGGCGGGAGCAGTTCTTC	CASSLSGREQFF
TRBV25-1	TRBJ1-2	-	-	TGTGCCAGCAGTGAATTTGCCAGGGTGGGTGGCTACACCTTC	CASSEFARVGGYTF
TRBV25-1	TRBJ2-1	-	-	TGTGCCAGCAGTGAACCTCCGCACAATGAGCAGTTCTTC	CASSEPPHNEQFF
TRBV4-2	TRBJ1-4	-	-	TGTGCCAGCAGCCCTCGTACTAATGAAAAACTGTTTTTT	CASSPRTNEKLFF
TRBV7-9	TRBJ2-1	-	-	TGTGCCAGCAGCTATCTCGTTGAGGGGCAGTTCTTC	CASSYLVEGQFF
TRBV15	TRBJ2-1	-	-	TGTGCCACCGTGGGGACACCAACCTCCTACAATGAGCAGTTCTTC	CATVGTPTSYNEQFF
TRBV29-1	TRBJ2-3	-	-	TGCAGCGTTGAAGTTGGCAGGGGTACGCAGTATTTT	CSVEVGRGTQYF
TRBV20-1	TRBJ2-3	-	-	TGCAGTGCTGAACTGTCAGATACGCAGTATTTT	CSAELSDTQYF
TRBV18	TRBJ2-6	-	-	TGTGCCAGCTCACCCGAAAACGCCCCCGGGGCCAACGTCCTGACTTTC	CASSPENAPGANVLTF
TRBV29-1	TRBJ2-2	-	-	TGCAGCGTTGTAGGGGGGCAGAACACCGGGGAGCTGTTTTTT	CSVVGGQNTGELFF
TRBV27	TRBJ1-4	few	-	TGTGCCAGCAGTTTTAACGGGCACGGGGAAAAACTGTTTTTT	CASSFNGHGEKLFF
TRBV5-4	TRBJ2-3	-	-	TGTGCCAGCAGTGGACTTGTCACAGATACGCAGTATTTT	CASSGLVTDTQYF
TRBV28	TRBJ1-4	-	-	TGTGCCAGCACCCCTGGCAGGGGTCATGAAAAACTGTTTTTT	CASTPGRGHEKLFF
TRBV27	TRBJ1-4	-	-	TGTGCCAGCAGTCCGAGCGGCAGGGTGGAAAAACTGTTTTTT	CASSPSGRVEKLFF
TRBV28	TRBJ2-1	-	-	TGTGCCAGCAGTCTAAGACTAGAGCAGTTCTTC	CASSLRLEQFF
TRBV27	TRBJ1-5	-	TRBD1	TGTGCCAGCAGTTTATCGAACAGGGGTTTCCAGCCCCAGCATTTT	CASSLSNRGFQPQHF
TRBV5-1	TRBJ2-7	-	-	TGCGCCAGCAGCCCACAAGGGGGAGTGGGCTACGAGCAGTACTTC	CASSPQGGVGYEQYF
TRBV28	TRBJ1-5	few	-	TGTGCCAGCAGTTTAGGCAGGGTAAGTCAGCCCCAGCATTTT	CASSLGRVSQPQHF
TRBV28	TRBJ2-5	-	-	TGTGCCAGCAGTCCCCACCACCAAGAGACCCAGTACTTC	CASSPHHQETQYF
TRBV5-4	TRBJ2-5	-	TRBD2	TGTGCCAGCAGCCGGGGGGGGCTCCCGGGAGGGGTAGAGACCCAGTACTTC	CASSRGGLPGGVETQYF
TRBV7-3	TRBJ2-1	once	TRBD2	TGTGCCAGCAGCTTATTTCTAGCGGGAGGTGATGAGCAGTTCTTC	CASSLFLAGGDEQFF
TRBV28	TRBJ2-1	-	-	TGTGCCAGCAGTTTTTCAGTCACAAACTACAATGAGCAGTTCTTC	CASSFSVTNYNEQFF
TRBV7-2	TRBJ2-7	many	-	TGTGCCAGCAGCACCGCGGCAGGGCTCTTCCGAGCGGATGCCTACGAGCAGTACTTC	CASSTAAGLFRADAYEQYF
TRBV7-9	TRBJ2-7	-	-	TGTGCCAGCAGCTTCCCAACCAGGGGCCCAAGCTCCTACGAGCAGTACTTC	CASSFPTRGPSSYEQYF
TRBV11-2	TRBJ1-2	-	-	TGTGCCAGCAGCCCGGGGACCTTGGGCACCTTC	CASSPGTLGTF
TRBV9	TRBJ2-2	-	TRBD2	TGTGCCAGCAGCGCCGCACTAGCGGGAGTAGGGACCGGGGAGCTGTTTTTT	CASSAALAGVGTGELFF
TRBV28	TRBJ1-3	-	-	TGTGCCAGCAGTCTGGCAGGGGCTGGAAACACCATATATTTT	CASSLAGAGNTIYF
TRBV7-3	TRBJ2-3	-	TRBD2	TGTGCCAGCAGCTTATTTACGGGACTAGCGGGAGACACAGATACGCAGTATTTT	CASSLFTGLAGDTDTQYF
TRBV28	TRBJ1-2	-	-	TGTGCCAGCAGTTCCAGAACCTATGGCTACACCTTC	CASSSRTYGYTF
TRBV10-3	TRBJ2-5	once	TRBD1	TGTGCCATCAGTGCCCCGGGACAGGGCGAAGAGACCCAGTACTTC	CAISAPGQGEETQYF
TRBV7-8	TRBJ1-5	-	TRBD1	TGTGCCACAGCGGGAATGGACAGGGTGAATCAGCCCCAGCATTTT	CATAGMDRVNQPQHF
TRBV2	TRBJ2-1	-	TRBD2	TGTGCCAGCAGTGACGGGACTAGCGGTAGCTCCTACAATGAGCAGTTCTTC	CASSDGTSGSSYNEQFF
TRBV5-4	TRBJ2-3	-	-	TGTGCCACCCACCCCGGCACAGATACGCAGTATTTT	CATHPGTDTQYF
TRBV7-2	TRBJ2-6	-	-	TGTGCCAGCAGCCCCATGAGGTCCTCCGGGGCCAACGTCCTGACTTTC	CASSPMRSSGANVLTF
TRBV7-2	TRBJ1-2	-	-	TGTGCCAGCAGCTTAGGGCCCCCTCCTAACTATGGCTACACCTTC	CASSLGPPPNYGYTF
TRBV5-4	TRBJ2-7	-	TRBD1	TGTGCCAGCAGCCCTCGGGACAGGGGGGACGAGCAGTACTTC	CASSPRDRGDEQYF
TRBV5-4	TRBJ1-2	-	TRBD1	TGTGCCAGCAGCCTCGGAGGAGGGACAGGGTCGGTCAGCTATGGCTACACCTTC	CASSLGGGTGSVSYGYTF
TRBV2	TRBJ2-7	-	-	TGTGCCAGCAGTGGGGCCAGGGCTGGATACGAGCAGTACTTC	CASSGARAGYEQYF
TRBV5-6	TRBJ2-7	-	TRBD2	TGTGCCAGCAGCTTCTACCCTAGCGGGAAGTCCTACGAGCAGTACTTC	CASSFYPSGKSYEQYF
TRBV11-2	TRBJ1-1	-	-	TGTGCCAGCAGCAGCGAGGGGTTTCGGGCTGAAGCTTTCTTT	CASSSEGFRAEAFF